These 26 T cell receptor beta chains originate from one sample sequenced in a study of cytomegalovirus exposure and HLA in healthy donors. Primers for the PCR totalled 60 Vbeta and 13 Jbeta. This table comes from immunoSEQ multiplex PCR, and its TCRdb copy is limited to in-frame clones, with some not included. The sample shows about 250,000 clones, 80% to 95% of them seen only once. Sequences were obtained from PBMCs. The origin of the receptors is a girl aged 2-15 years in good health and CMV-seronegative.

V usage is TRBV19 and J usage is TRBJ1-2; 8 nucleotides align to TRBD1. This CDR3 contains 14 residues. The V and J ends lost 8 bases and 5 bases, in that order; junction bases with no gene match: 10. The germline V gene has CDR1 LNHDA and CDR2 SQIVND (reference sequence). The CDR3 DNA is TGTGCCAGTGTGATTGACAGGGGTTCTTATGGCTACACCTTC. Translated, it gives CASVIDRGSYGYTF.

This chain links TRBV25-1 with TRBJ2-2; no reliable D call. The CDR3 is made up of 15 amino acids. The germline CDR1 and CDR2 sequences are MGHDK and SYGVNS. V was shortened by 3 bases and J by 1 base, with 9 bases between the two germline ends. In nucleotides, the CDR3 is TGTGCCAGCAGTGACTCCCCGAGGAACACCGGGGAGCTGTTTTTT. It is translated as CASSDSPRNTGELFF.

This chain uses TRBV5-1 with TRBJ1-1; 7 bases align to TRBD1. Trimming removed 7 bases from V and 6 bases from J; junction bases left unmatched: 9. The CDR3 is 13 amino acids. Germline values: CDR1 SGHRS, CDR2 YFSETQ. CDR3 in amino acids: CASRPEGAPEAFF. DNA for the CDR3: TGCGCCAGCCGCCCAGAGGGGGCCCCTGAAGCTTTCTTT.

This clone came up a few times. CDR3 sequence reads: CASSPSGQPTYEQYF. The CDR3 coding sequence is TGTGCCAGCAGTCCATCGGGACAGCCAACCTACGAGCAGTACTTC. This chain connects TRBV2 to TRBJ2-7; 7 bases are a match to TRBD1. V lost 5 bases, J lost 2 bases, and 9 bases stayed unmatched. CDR3 length: 15 amino acids. Germline lookup yields CDR1 SNHLY and CDR2 FYNNEI.

The CDR3 loop is CASSGRDSPTAAGELFF. CDR3 bases: TGTGCCAGCAGTGGCCGGGACAGTCCAACTGCGGCCGGGGAGCTGTTTTTT. The rearrangement joins TRBV6-1 to TRBJ2-2; 7 bases match TRBD1. The CDR3 consists of 17 residues. The ends lost 4 bases at V and 6 bases at J; junction bases unmatched: 14. Germline values: CDR1 MNHNS, CDR2 SASEGT.

The V call is TRBV9, the J call TRBJ1-3; D unresolved. Germline lookup yields CDR1 SGDLS and CDR2 YYNGEE. The germline V and J ends were trimmed by 3 bases and 4 bases, with 8 bases remaining between them. The CDR3 runs 13 residues. The CDR3 loop reads CASSAGPGNTIYF. CDR3 bases: TGTGCCAGCAGCGCCGGTCCCGGAAACACCATATATTTT. Together with reference TRBV9 and TRBJ1-3, the CDR3 gives the full variable domain: DSGVTQTPKHLITATGQRVTLRCSPRSGDLSVYWYQQSLDQGLQFLIQYYNGEERAKGNILERFSAQQFPDLHSELNLSSLELGDSALYFCASSAGPGNTIYFGEGSWLTVV.

This chain joins TRBV18 and TRBJ2-7; weak D call: TRBD1 (5 bases). With 6 bases removed from V and 5 bases from J, the gap between germline ends came to 44 bases. The V gene's germline CDR1 is KGHSH and CDR2 LQKENI. There are 23 residues in the CDR3. The CDR3 loop is CASSPPGRVLLYAEVLTGDEQYF. In DNA form, the CDR3 reads TGTGCCAGCTCCCCCCCAGGCAGGGTACTTCTGTATGCGGAAGTCTTGACGGGCGACGAGCAGTACTTC.

Here the CDR3 reads CASSLAGTGVITNEKLFF. In DNA form, the CDR3 reads TGTGCCAGCAGTCTGGCCGGGACAGGGGTAATAACTAATGAAAAACTGTTTTTT. The rearrangement joins TRBV28 to TRBJ1-4, with 10 bases aligning to TRBD1. The CDR3 extends over 18 amino acids. Per the germline V gene, CDR1 is MDHEN and CDR2 is SYDVKM. With V trimmed by 5 bases and J by 1 base, 10 bases remained unmatched.

This sequence joins TRBV5-4 and TRBJ2-5, with 10 bases lining up with TRBD2. This CDR3 is 15 amino acids long. V shed 2 bases and J 5 bases; nucleotides not matched to a gene: 6. Germline CDR1 and CDR2: SGHNT and YYREEE (reference sequence). The CDR3 bases are TGTGCCAGCAGCTTTCAGCGGGGGGGAAGGGAGACCCAGTACTTC. As protein: CASSFQRGGRETQYF.

The chain uses TRBV6-6 and TRBJ1-1, with 8 bases lining up with TRBD1. The germline gives CDR1 MNHNY, CDR2 SVGAGI (reference sequence). Trimming at V came to 6 bases and at J to 6 bases, leaving 6 bases not matched to a gene. The CDR3 contains 13 residues. The CDR3: CASSLTGEAEAFF. The CDR3 DNA follows: TGTGCCAGCAGCTTGACAGGGGAAGCTGAAGCTTTCTTT.

The rearrangement links TRBV15 to TRBJ2-1, with 10 bases lining up with TRBD1. Trimming removed 6 bases from V and 9 bases from J; junction bases left unmatched: 8. CDR3 length equals 14 residues. The germline V gene has CDR1 LNHNV and CDR2 YYDKDF (reference sequence). CDR3 in amino acids: CATSPDRGLGEQFF. The CDR3 bases are TGTGCCACCAGTCCAGACAGGGGGCTAGGTGAGCAGTTCTTC.

The chain is built from TRBV6-5 and TRBJ1-1, with a weak D call TRBD1 (5 bases). The CDR3 extends over 15 amino acids. V lost 6 bases and J 4 bases, leaving 18 bases between the germline ends. Germline V gene lookup returns CDR1 MNHEY and CDR2 SVGAGI. The CDR3 region has the DNA TGTGCCAGCAGCCAATATGGGGGAGGTCGCACTGAAGCTTTCTTT. Amino acid sequence: CASSQYGGGRTEAFF.

The chain uses TRBV28 and TRBJ1-3; D is undetermined. The V gene's germline CDR1 is MDHEN and CDR2 SYDVKM. CDR3 length equals 16 residues. The V end lost 3 bases, the J end lost 4 bases, and 16 bases lay between the germline ends. The CDR3 nucleotides are TGTGCCAGCAGTTTGGATCAGGAACGACGCGGAAACACCATATATTTT. Translating it yields CASSLDQERRGNTIYF.

CDR3 DNA sequence: TGTGCCAGCAGCGGGACAGACCGCTATGGCTACACCTTC. The encoded protein is CASSGTDRYGYTF. This chain joins TRBV6-1 and TRBJ1-2; 7 nucleotides align to TRBD1. V shed 6 bases, J shed 4 bases, and the junction held 5 bases outside the gene matches. The length of the CDR3 is 13 residues. Germline CDR1 is MNHNS and CDR2 is SASEGT.

This chain connects TRBV7-8 to TRBJ2-1; D might be TRBD2 (5 bases). The CDR3 covers 14 residues. Trimming left V 10 bases short and J 6 bases short, with 19 bases between. Per the germline V gene, CDR1 is SGHVS and CDR2 is FQNEAQ. This CDR3 is CATRTPPMVNEQFF. CDR3 in DNA: TGTGCCACGAGGACTCCACCCATGGTCAATGAGCAGTTCTTC.

The gene calls are TRBV10-2 and TRBJ2-1, with 12 nucleotides matching TRBD2. This CDR3 is built from 19 residues. CDR1 and CDR2 from the germline V gene are WSHSY and SAAADI. Trimming cost V 2 bases and J 7 bases; bases outside gene matches: 15. CDR3 coding DNA: TGCGCCAGCAGTGAGGTCGGGCTAGCGGGAGGGCCTCTGGGGAATGAGCAGTTCTTC. Its protein product is CASSEVGLAGGPLGNEQFF.

The V gene is TRBV6-5, the J gene TRBJ2-3; a possible D gene is TRBD1 (5 bases). V lost 6 bases, J lost 8 bases, and 9 bases lay in between. Per the germline V gene, CDR1 is MNHEY and CDR2 is SVGAGI. The CDR3 covers 11 residues. The CDR3 nucleotides are TGTGCCAGCAGCCAGGGTCCTACGCAGTATTTT. Translated: CASSQGPTQYF.

The genes are TRBV13 and TRBJ2-1, with D tentatively TRBD1 (5 bases). The germline V and J ends were trimmed by 3 bases and 9 bases, with 9 bases remaining between them. The germline V gene has CDR1 PRHDT and CDR2 FYEKMQ (reference sequence). The CDR3 extends over 12 amino acids. This CDR3 reads CASSLGRGEQFF. The CDR3 coding sequence is TGTGCCAGCAGCTTGGGGCGTGGTGAGCAGTTCTTC.

This clone was picked up one time. This chain connects TRBV28 to TRBJ2-1; weak D call: TRBD1 (5 bases). Germline CDR1 reads MDHEN; CDR2 reads SYDVKM. V shed 3 bases and J shed 0 bases, with 12 bases lying between them. CDR3 length: 16 amino acids. CDR3: CASSLSGRASYNEQFF. CDR3 DNA sequence: TGTGCCAGCAGTTTGTCTGGCAGGGCCTCCTACAATGAGCAGTTCTTC.

V is TRBV6-5 and J is TRBJ2-3; the D gene is possibly TRBD2 (5 bases). CDR1 is MNHEY and CDR2 is SVGAGI in the germline V gene. This CDR3 region has 16 residues. V was shortened by 2 bases and J by 2 bases, with 14 bases between the two germline ends. CDR3 sequence (DNA): TGTGCCAGCAGTTACCGGGATGCTGGGCACACAGATACGCAGTATTTT. Translating it yields CASSYRDAGHTDTQYF.

The rearrangement uses TRBV28 and TRBJ2-3; D perhaps matches TRBD2 (5 bases). The CDR3 runs to 15 residues. Germline CDR1 is MDHEN and CDR2 is SYDVKM. V lost 3 bases, J lost 0 bases, and 10 bases lay in between. CDR3 sequence reads: CASSFGESSTDTQYF. The DNA of the CDR3 is TGTGCCAGCAGTTTCGGGGAATCCAGCACAGATACGCAGTATTTT.

In its sample, this clone was seen once. The chain links TRBV4-2 to TRBJ1-5, with 7 bases lining up with TRBD1. The CDR3 spans 15 residues. Germline assignment: CDR1 LGHNA and CDR2 YNFKEQ. V lost 0 bases and J lost 7; bases outside the gene matches: 6. The chain's CDR3 is CASSQDLGGGQPQHF. The CDR3 DNA reads as TGTGCCAGCAGCCAAGATTTAGGGGGCGGGCAGCCCCAGCATTTT.

This sequence joins TRBV2 and TRBJ1-3, with D perhaps matching TRBD1 (5 bases). V lost 2 bases, J lost 2 bases, and 13 bases lay in between. This CDR3 has 16 residues. CDR1 and CDR2 from the germline V gene are SNHLY and FYNNEI. CDR3 sequence: CASSEMAQGTGNTIYF. DNA of the CDR3: TGTGCCAGCAGTGAAATGGCGCAGGGCACTGGAAACACCATATATTTT.

The chain recombines TRBV4-2 with TRBJ2-3, with TRBD2 identical over 10 bases. The CDR3 sequence is 15 residues long. Germline V lookup: CDR1 LGHNA, CDR2 YNFKEQ. Unmatched junction bases numbered 4, after V lost 3 bases and J lost 4 bases. The CDR3 loop is CASSQSGGAADTQYF. The CDR3 DNA sequence: TGTGCCAGCAGCCAGAGCGGGGGGGCCGCAGATACGCAGTATTTT.

The chain joins TRBV12-5 to TRBJ2-3; no firm D call. Trimming took off 0 bases at V and 5 bases at J, with 9 bases between the two ends. This CDR3 has 14 amino acids. Germline lookup yields CDR1 LGHNT and CDR2 FRNRAP. The CDR3 region has the DNA TGTGCTAGTGGTTTGGTATCGGGTCTAGATACGCAGTATTTT. The encoded protein is CASGLVSGLDTQYF.

The chain has TRBV5-8 and TRBJ2-3; maybe TRBD1 (5 bases). The V end lost 4 bases, the J end lost 0 bases, and 15 bases lay between the germline ends. CDR3 size: 16 residues. Germline V gene sequence: CDR1 SGHTS, CDR2 YDEGEE. The chain's CDR3 is CASSLRQSTSTDTQYF. In nucleotides, the CDR3 is TGTGCCAGCAGCCTCCGACAGTCAACGAGCACAGATACGCAGTATTTT.